This T cell receptor beta chain was retrieved from a study of cytomegalovirus exposure and HLA in healthy donors (TCRdb year 2017). About the study as a whole: In an earlier analysis of approximately 500 of the donors, approximately 260 Gb of sequence data and 100 million or so unique TCR beta sequences from roughly 180 million T cells were reported. The aim of the study was to test whether cataloging public T cell receptors could identify signatures of past pathogen exposure. The study profiled the T cell repertoires of 550 to 700 subjects by immunosequencing and related them to cytomegalovirus serostatus. Alongside the repertoire data, information on donor age, sex, ethnicity and CMV serostatus was compiled. Five DR-DQ haplotypes were handled as single units for association and clustering because linkage in the cohort was strong. Rather than drawing on any new phenotypic data, the later analysis identified candidate immune exposures from TCR beta sequences and the way those sequences occurred across donors. The study combined high-throughput TCR immunosequencing, statistical association of individual TCRs with disease status, and machine learning to predict cytomegalovirus infection status. An earlier analysis of 587 of the donors used high-throughput TCR beta sequencing to judge whether each TCR beta V gene segment behaved as functional or pseudogenic. HLA typing included class I and class II loci at four-digit resolution. Every discovery cohort repertoire had been produced on one sequencing platform. Of the 350 to 400 genotyped donors, roughly 80% fell in the genetic ancestry cluster associated with self-reported Caucasian donors. In a later analysis, previously published TCR beta repertoires from 670 or so donors were re-analyzed and high-resolution HLA genotyping was added so that TCR occurrence patterns could be studied. A later genetic analysis used genome-wide SNP genotypes for 398 of the 666 donors, treating that subset as a discovery cohort. The number of donors typed differed by locus, with about 629-630 for A, B, C, DRB1 and DQB1, around 560 for DQA1, approximately 570 for DPA1, and approximately 470 for DPB1. A separate validation cohort of approximately 130 different subjects was used in addition to the roughly 700-subject first cohort. On average, about 240,000 unique TCR beta nucleotide sequences were sequenced per donor among 398 genotyped donors of the cohort, with roughly 19% of those sequences being non-productive. Around 320 gigabases of sequencing data and 70 million to 100 million unique TCR sequences were included in an early release covering about 600 HLA-typed donors.

The receptor library was made with the immunoSEQ multiplex PCR assay. For the multiplex PCR, a mixture combining 60 forward primers for TCR Vbeta segments and 13 reverse primers for TCR Jbeta segments was used. Amplification of the CDR3 region of rearranged TCR beta genes was performed with a multiplex PCR assay on genomic DNA. The Illumina HiSeq System was used to sequence the amplified TCR beta libraries as 87-base-pair reads. Turning to the authors' computational methods: A later analysis tallied 75 million to 95 million unique TCR beta chains across the 650 to 750 repertoires, and about 10 million of those chains were shared by two or more donors. To remove PCR and sequencing errors, raw reads were error-corrected and collapsed into unique sequences using a nearest-neighbor algorithm that merged closely related sequences. To assign V, D and J gene segments, CDR3 sequences were aligned to IMGT reference sequences. For a sequence to be retained, a match of at least six nucleotides was required to both a V gene segment and a J gene segment. A rearrangement counted as productive if the CDR3 had no stop codons and remained in frame with V and J, and every other rearrangement counted as non-productive. CDR3 was defined according to IMGT convention as the region running from the second conserved V-encoded cysteine to the conserved J-encoded phenylalanine. The earlier analysis of about 590 of the donors excluded sequences that lacked an unambiguous match to a single V gene segment. In an earlier analysis of about 590 of the donors, a V segment was called functional when productive rearrangements were above 56.7%, and segregating when the standard deviation between donors exceeded 5%. A statistical classification framework was built to diagnose cytomegalovirus status from the catalog of TCR beta chain sequences. V and J gene assignment, in a later analysis, came from comparing TCR nucleotide sequences with IMGT/GENE-DB human TR gene sequences. A later analysis assigned CDR3 sequences and most-parsimonious VDJ recombination scenarios with the TCRdist pipeline. In a later analysis, each TCR beta chain was defined by its CDR3 amino acid sequence together with its V-gene family, and reads lacking a unique V-gene family were excluded. To address suspected cross-contamination and a sequencing artifact, a later analysis removed approximately 590 highly shared, low-generation-probability nucleotide sequences. For each public chain, a later analysis derived a clonal expansion index from normalized ranks of inferred template counts within each repertoire. In a later analysis, generation probabilities were computed using a VDJ recombination model fitted to out-of-frame rearrangements, and the results were checked against IGoR. A later analysis scored TCR-TCR, TCR-HLA and TCR-CMV co-occurrence with hypergeometric tests, applying a repertoire-size bias correction to TCR pairs. In a later analysis, false discovery rates were estimated by permuting HLA or CMV assignments 20 times. In a later analysis, co-occurring TCRs were grouped using DBSCAN, and TCRdist sequence similarity was added for clustering within HLA-allele-positive subsets. For co-occurrence clustering, repertoires with fewer than 30,000 or more than 120,000 public chains were excluded, along with roughly 5 repertoires with anomalous nucleotide sharing. Imported from immuneACCESS, the table was reduced by TCRdb to in-frame sequences with V and J called. These copies leave out some clones; in studies compared against another copy, an unresolved V gene accounts for under half, and the cause of the remainder is not known. The V and J calls and clone size come from that table; D and trimming were worked out from the DNA. The table for this sample lists about 200,000 clones; 81% of them were counted only once. Together, the top ten hold around 3.6% of the sample.

Overall study outcomes, separate from this receptor: The authors suggested that the approach could potentially be generalized to other disease states and immunological phenotypes. A later analysis reported that several top co-occurrence clusters appeared linked to parvovirus B19, influenza, CMV and Epstein-Barr virus. Linkage disequilibrium might explain the correlated functional status among segregating V segments, but an unknown experimental factor could not be excluded. A cluster of highly shared sequence variants was judged likely to be a technical artifact of the sequencing pipeline. In vitro tests confirmed that a few of the cytomegalovirus-associated TCR beta chains recognize cytomegalovirus antigens. In a later analysis, the rate of TCR association differed among HLA loci, with DRB1 alleles having the most associated TCRs and HLA-C alleles having the fewest. While some public TCRs were present in many individuals, most TCR sequences turned up only very rarely across donors. HLA typing was unavailable for some donors at each locus, so association tests used only the typed subset. Because counts were too low, roughly 17 rarely observed V segments, including chromosome 9 orphons, were left out of the earlier analysis of approximately 500 of the donors. The only immune exposure information available for the cohort was CMV serostatus. In a later analysis, HLA-associated TCR beta chains showed more clonal expansion and lower generation probabilities than non-associated chains that were equally common. An association between a missense DCLRE1C variant and V-gene and J-gene trimming of TCR beta chains was found in a later genetic analysis and replicated in an independent cohort. Strong co-occurrence of HLA alleles, especially DR and DQ, made assigning TCR associations to individual alleles difficult. In a later genetic analysis, fewer N-insertions in productive TCRs were reported among donors in an Asian-associated ancestry cluster than the roughly 700-donor mean. Specific HLA alleles were associated with over 15,000 TCR beta sequences at a false discovery rate of 0.05 in a later analysis. A later analysis found that most CMV-associated TCR beta chains appeared HLA-restricted, with HLA associations seemingly driven largely by CMV exposure. The study gave a list of some 150 TCR beta chains associated with cytomegalovirus. Broadly in line with IMGT annotations, most TCR beta V segments showed up in productive rearrangements about 87% or about 30% of the time in an earlier analysis of roughly 590 of the donors. A further reported finding was that TCR beta sequences accurately predicted the HLA-A and HLA-B alleles for most subjects in the first cohort. Some IMGT-functional V segments, including TRBV6-2 and TRBV6-3, could not be told apart with the 87-base-pair reads, so those segments were excluded. Only TCR beta chains were sequenced in this cohort, and the absence of alpha or paired-chain data limited detectable features. The classifier was reported to diagnose cytomegalovirus status with high specificity and sensitivity in both the original cohort and the validation cohort. Presence/absence analyses assumed roughly uniform sequencing depth across donors, an assumption that may not hold.

The cohort consisted of some 730 healthy bone marrow donors. At the time of sampling, every cohort member was nominally healthy, though immune exposures that went unrecorded were likely present. The donor was CMV seropositive and was included in the group of 290 or so seropositive cohort members. A peripheral blood sample was provided by each donor, and peripheral blood mononuclear cells were used for TCR beta sequencing. Genomic DNA was extracted from the blood cell samples with the Qiagen DNeasy Blood Extraction Kit. Worth noting for this clone: Its antigen specificity is not known. Base qualities are not recorded, but no much larger clone differs from it by a single base.

The germline V gene specifies ENHRY as CDR1 and SYGVKD as CDR2. V is cut by 2 bases and J by 1 base, and the space between the germline ends is 10 bases. From cysteine to phenylalanine, the CDR3 is 15 amino acids long. Only CDR3 DNA remains: 45 bases, in frame from the first base. The chain joins TRBV10-3 to TRBJ2-3; the D segment could be TRBD1, given 6 matching bases. This clonotype originated in a man aged 35-49 years in good health and CMV-seropositive. Material for sequencing was PBMCs. In nucleotide form, the sequence is TGTGCCATCAGTGAGACGGGACATGGCACAGATACGCAGTATTTT. This translates into CAISETGHGTDTQYF.